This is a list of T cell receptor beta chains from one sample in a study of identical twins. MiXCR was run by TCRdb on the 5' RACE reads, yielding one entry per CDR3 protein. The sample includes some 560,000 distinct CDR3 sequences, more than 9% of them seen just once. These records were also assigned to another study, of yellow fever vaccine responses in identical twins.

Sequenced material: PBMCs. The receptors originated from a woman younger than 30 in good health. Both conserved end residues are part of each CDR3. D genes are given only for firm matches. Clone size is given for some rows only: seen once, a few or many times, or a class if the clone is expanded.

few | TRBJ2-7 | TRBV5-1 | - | TGCGCCAGCAGCTTGTCCCCGGCGGACTCCTACGAGCAGTACTTC | CASSLSPADSYEQYF
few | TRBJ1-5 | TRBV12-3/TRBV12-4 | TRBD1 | TGTGCCAGCAGTTTAGGGACAGGGGACAGTCAGCCCCAGCATTTT | CASSLGTGDSQPQHF
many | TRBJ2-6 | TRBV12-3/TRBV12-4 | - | TGTGCCAGCAGTCCTCAGAGCTCTGGGGCCAACGTCCTGACTTTC | CASSPQSSGANVLTF
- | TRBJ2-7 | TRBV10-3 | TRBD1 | TGTGCCATCCGGACAGGGGGACACGAGCAGTACTTC | CAIRTGGHEQYF
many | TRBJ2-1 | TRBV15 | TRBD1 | TGTGCCACCAGCAAGCCGGACAGGGGGACCAATGAGCAGTTCTTC | CATSKPDRGTNEQFF
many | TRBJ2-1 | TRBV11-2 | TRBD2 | TGTGCCAGCAGCTTGAACCCGACTAGCGGGAGTTCCTACAATGAGCAGTTCTTC | CASSLNPTSGSSYNEQFF
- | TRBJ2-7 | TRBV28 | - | TGTGCCAGCCCCCAGCATAGGGTTCTGTCCTACGAGCAGCACTTC | CASPQHRVLSYEQHF
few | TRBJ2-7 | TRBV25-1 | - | TGTGCCAGCGGACCCATCGCAGGGTCCTACGAGCAGTACTTC | CASGPIAGSYEQYF
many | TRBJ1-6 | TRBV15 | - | TGTGCCACCAGCAGAGAGACAAATTATAATTCACCCCTCCACTTT | CATSRETNYNSPLHF
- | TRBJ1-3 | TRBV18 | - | TGTGCCAGCTCACCGAACGATGGAAACACCATATATTTT | CASSPNDGNTIYF
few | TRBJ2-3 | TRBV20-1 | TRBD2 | TGCAGCCCTCGGGGGGGGGCAGCAGATACGCAGTATTTT | CSPRGGAADTQYF
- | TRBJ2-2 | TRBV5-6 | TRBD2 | TGTGCCAGCAGCTGGGGACTAGCAGACACCGGGGAGCTGTTTTTT | CASSWGLADTGELFF
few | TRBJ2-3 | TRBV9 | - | TGTGCCAGCAGCGTAGAATTAGGGACGCAGTATTTT | CASSVELGTQYF
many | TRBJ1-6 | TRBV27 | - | TGTGCCAGCAGTTTACAGGGACGGGGTTCACCCCTCCACTTT | CASSLQGRGSPLHF
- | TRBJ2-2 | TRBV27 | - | TGTGCCAGCAGTTTAAGGCCCCCCGGAACCCCCACCGGGGAGCTGTTTTTT | CASSLRPPGTPTGELFF
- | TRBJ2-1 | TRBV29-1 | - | TGCAGCGTTGACGACACTAGATCCTACAATGAGCAGTTCTTC | CSVDDTRSYNEQFF
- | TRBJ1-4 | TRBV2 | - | TGTGCCAGCAGTGAACTCGCAACTAATGAAAAACTGTTTTTT | CASSELATNEKLFF
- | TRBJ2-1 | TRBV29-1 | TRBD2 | TGCAGCGTTGAGGCGCTTACTAGCGGTACTTACAATGAGCAGTTCTTC | CSVEALTSGTYNEQFF
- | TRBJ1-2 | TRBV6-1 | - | TGTGCCAGCAGTGAATACGTCGGTTACGATGGCTACACCTTC | CASSEYVGYDGYTF
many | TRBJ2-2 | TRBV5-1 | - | TGCGCCAGCAGCGCGGATAGGGCGAACACCGGGGAGCTGTTTTTT | CASSADRANTGELFF